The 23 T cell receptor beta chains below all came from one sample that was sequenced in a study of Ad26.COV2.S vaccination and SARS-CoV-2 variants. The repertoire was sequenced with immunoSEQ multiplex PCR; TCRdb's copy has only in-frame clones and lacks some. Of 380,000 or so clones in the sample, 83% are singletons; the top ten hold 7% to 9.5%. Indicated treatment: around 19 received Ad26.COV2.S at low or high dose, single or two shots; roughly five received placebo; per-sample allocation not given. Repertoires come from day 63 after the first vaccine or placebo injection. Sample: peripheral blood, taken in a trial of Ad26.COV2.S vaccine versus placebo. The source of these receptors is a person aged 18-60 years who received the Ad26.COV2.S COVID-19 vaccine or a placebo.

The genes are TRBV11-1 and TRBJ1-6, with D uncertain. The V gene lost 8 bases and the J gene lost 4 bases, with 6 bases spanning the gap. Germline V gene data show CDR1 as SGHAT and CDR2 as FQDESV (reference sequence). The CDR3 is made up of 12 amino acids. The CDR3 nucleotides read TGTGCCAGCCCCCTTTATAATTCACCCCTCCACTTT. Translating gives CASPLYNSPLHF.

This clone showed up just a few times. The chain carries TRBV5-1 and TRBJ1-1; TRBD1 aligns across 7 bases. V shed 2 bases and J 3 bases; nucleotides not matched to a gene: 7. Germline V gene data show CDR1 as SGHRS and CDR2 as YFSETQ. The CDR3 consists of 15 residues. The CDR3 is CASSFTPQGDTEAFF. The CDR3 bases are TGCGCCAGCAGCTTCACGCCCCAGGGGGACACTGAAGCTTTCTTT.

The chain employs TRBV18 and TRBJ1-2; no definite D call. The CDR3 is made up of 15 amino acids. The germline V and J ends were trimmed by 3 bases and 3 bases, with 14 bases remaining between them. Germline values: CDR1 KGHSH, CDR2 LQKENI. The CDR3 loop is CASSPITPGDYGYTF. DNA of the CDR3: TGTGCCAGCTCACCGATTACCCCCGGGGACTATGGCTACACCTTC.

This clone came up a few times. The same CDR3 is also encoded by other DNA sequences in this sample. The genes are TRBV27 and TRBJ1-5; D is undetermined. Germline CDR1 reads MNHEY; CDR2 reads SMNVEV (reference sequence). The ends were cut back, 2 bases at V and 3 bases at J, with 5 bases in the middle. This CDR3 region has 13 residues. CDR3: CASSLGVNQPQHF. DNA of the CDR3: TGTGCCAGCAGTTTAGGGGTCAATCAGCCCCAGCATTTT.

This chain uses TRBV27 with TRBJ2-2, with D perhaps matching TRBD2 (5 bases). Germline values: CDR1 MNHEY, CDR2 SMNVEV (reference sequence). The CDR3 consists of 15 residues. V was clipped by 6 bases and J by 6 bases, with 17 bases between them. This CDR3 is CASSPYGELAGELFF. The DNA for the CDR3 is TGTGCCAGCAGCCCTTATGGGGAGCTTGCCGGGGAGCTGTTTTTT.

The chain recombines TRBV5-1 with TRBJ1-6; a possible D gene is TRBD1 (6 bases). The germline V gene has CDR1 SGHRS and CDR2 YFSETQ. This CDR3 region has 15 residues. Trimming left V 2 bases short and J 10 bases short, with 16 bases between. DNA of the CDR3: TGCGCCAGCAGCTTATCTGGGGGGGGGCGATCACCCCTCCACTTT. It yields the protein CASSLSGGGRSPLHF. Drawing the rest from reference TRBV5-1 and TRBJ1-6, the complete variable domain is KAGVTQTPRYLIKTRGQQVTLSCSPISGHRSVSWYQQTPGQGLQFLFEYFSETQRNKGNFPGRFSGRQFSNSRSEMNVSTLELGDSALYLCASSLSGGGRSPLHFGNGTRLTVT.

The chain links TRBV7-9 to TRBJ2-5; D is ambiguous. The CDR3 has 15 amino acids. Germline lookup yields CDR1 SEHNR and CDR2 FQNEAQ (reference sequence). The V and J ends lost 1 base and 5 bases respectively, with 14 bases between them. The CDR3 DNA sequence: TGTGCCAGCAGCTTAGTGGGCGGATACACGGAGACCCAGTACTTC. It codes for CASSLVGGYTETQYF.

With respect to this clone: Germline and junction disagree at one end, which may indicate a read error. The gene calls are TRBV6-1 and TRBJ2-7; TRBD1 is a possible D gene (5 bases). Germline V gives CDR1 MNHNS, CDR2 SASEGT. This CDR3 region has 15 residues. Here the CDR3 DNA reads TGTGCCAGCAGCGAAGGGGCTCTCCCCTCCTACGAGCAGTACTTC. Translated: CASSEGALPSYEQYF.

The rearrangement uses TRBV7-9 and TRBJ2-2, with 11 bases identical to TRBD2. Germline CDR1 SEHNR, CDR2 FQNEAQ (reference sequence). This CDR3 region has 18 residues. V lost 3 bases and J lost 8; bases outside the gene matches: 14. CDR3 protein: CASSLGLAGGASSGELFF. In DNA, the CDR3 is TGTGCCAGCAGCTTGGGGCTAGCGGGAGGAGCCTCCTCGGGGGAGCTGTTTTTT.

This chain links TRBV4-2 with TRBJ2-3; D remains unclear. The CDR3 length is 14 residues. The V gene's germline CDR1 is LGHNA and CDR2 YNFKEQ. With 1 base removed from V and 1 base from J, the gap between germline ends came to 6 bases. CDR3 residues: CASSQALRTDTQYF. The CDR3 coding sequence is TGTGCCAGCAGCCAAGCCCTCCGCACAGATACGCAGTATTTT.

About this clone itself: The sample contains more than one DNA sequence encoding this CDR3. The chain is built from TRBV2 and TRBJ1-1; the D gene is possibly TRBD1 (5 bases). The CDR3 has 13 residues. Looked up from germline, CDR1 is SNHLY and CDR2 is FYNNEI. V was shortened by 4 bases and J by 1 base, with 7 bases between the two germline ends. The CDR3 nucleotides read TGTGCCAGCAGTGGTCAGGGGAACACTGAAGCTTTCTTT. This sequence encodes CASSGQGNTEAFF. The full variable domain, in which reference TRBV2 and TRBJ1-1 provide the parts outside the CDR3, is EPEVTQTPSHQVTQMGQEVILRCVPISNHLYFYWYRQILGQKVEFLVSFYNNEISEKSEIFDDQFSVERPDGSNFTLKIRSTKLEDSAMYFCASSGQGNTEAFFGQGTRLTVV.

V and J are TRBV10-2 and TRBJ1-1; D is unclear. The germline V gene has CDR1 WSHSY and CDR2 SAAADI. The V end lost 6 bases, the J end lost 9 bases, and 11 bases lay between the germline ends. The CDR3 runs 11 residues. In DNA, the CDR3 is TGCGCCAGCAGCCAGAGTACGCAAGCTTTCTTT. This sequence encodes CASSQSTQAFF.

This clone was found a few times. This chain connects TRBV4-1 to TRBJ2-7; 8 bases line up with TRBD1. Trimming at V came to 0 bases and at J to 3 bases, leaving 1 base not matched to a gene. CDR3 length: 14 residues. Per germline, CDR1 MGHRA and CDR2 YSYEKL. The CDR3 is CASSQETGGYEQYF. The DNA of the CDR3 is TGCGCCAGCAGCCAAGAAACAGGGGGCTACGAGCAGTACTTC.

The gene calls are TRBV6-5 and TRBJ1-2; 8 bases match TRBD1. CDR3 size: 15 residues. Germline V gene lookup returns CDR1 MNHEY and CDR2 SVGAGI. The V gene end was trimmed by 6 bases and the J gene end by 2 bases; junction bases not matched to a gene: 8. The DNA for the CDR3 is TGTGCCAGCAGAAATGCAGGGGGCGAAAACTATGGCTACACCTTC. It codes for CASRNAGGENYGYTF.

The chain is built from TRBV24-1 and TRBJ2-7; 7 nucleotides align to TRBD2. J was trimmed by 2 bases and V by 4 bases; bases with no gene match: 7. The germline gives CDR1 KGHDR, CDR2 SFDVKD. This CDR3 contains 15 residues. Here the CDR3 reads CATSDPSGPAYEQYF. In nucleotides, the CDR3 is TGTGCCACCAGTGACCCTAGCGGACCTGCCTACGAGCAGTACTTC.

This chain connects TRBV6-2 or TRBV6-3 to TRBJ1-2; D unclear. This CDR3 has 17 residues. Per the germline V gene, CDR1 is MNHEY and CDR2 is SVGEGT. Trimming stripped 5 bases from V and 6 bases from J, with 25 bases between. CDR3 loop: CASSQDQVAGRQDGYTF. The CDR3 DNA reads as TGTGCCAGCAGTCAGGACCAGGTTGCCGGGCGGCAGGATGGCTACACCTTC.

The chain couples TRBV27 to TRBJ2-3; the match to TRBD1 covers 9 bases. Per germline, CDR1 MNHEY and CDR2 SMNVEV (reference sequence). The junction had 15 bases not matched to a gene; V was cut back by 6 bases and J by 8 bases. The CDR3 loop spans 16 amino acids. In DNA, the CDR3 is TGTGCCAGCAGCTATGGCTCCGGGACAGGGCGTGTTACGCAGTATTTT. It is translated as CASSYGSGTGRVTQYF.

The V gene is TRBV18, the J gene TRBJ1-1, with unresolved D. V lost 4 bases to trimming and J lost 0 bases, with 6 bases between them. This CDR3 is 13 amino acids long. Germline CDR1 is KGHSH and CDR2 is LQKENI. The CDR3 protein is CASSQGMNTEAFF. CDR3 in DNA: TGTGCCAGCTCACAGGGCATGAACACTGAAGCTTTCTTT.

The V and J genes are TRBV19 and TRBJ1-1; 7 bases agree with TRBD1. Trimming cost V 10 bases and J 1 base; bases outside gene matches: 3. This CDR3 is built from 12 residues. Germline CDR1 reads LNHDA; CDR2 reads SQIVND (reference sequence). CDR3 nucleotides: TGTGCCACCGGGACAGCGAACACTGAAGCTTTCTTT. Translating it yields CATGTANTEAFF.

CDR3 nucleotides: TGTGCCAGCAGCCATAACAGGGCGGGATATGGCTACACCTTC. This translates into CASSHNRAGYGYTF. The chain uses TRBV7-2 and TRBJ1-2, with D tentatively TRBD1 (6 bases). This CDR3 has 14 residues. V was clipped by 5 bases and J by 5 bases, with 15 bases between them. CDR1 SGHTA and CDR2 FQGNSA come from the germline V gene.

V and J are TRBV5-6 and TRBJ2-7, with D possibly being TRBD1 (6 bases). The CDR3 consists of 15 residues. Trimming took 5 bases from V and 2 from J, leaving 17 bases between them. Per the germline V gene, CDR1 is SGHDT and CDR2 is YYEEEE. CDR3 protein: CASSWPSRGTYEQYF. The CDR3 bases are TGTGCCAGCAGTTGGCCCTCCAGGGGAACCTACGAGCAGTACTTC.

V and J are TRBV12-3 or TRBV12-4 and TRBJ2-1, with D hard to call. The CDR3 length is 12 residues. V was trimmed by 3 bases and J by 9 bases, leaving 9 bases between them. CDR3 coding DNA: TGTGCCAGCAGTTTTATGGGTTTTGAGCAGTTCTTC. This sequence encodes CASSFMGFEQFF.

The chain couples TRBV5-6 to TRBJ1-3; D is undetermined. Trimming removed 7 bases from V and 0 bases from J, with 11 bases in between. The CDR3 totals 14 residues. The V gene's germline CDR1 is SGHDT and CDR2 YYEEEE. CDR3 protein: CASAFGDSGNTIYF. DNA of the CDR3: TGTGCCAGCGCCTTCGGAGACTCTGGAAACACCATATATTTT.